Each of the 6 T cell receptor beta chains below was sequenced from the same sample in a study of T cells after yellow fever vaccination. MiXCR, run by TCRdb on the 5' RACE reads, gives a single entry per CDR3 protein. The table records hundreds of thousands of distinct CDR3 sequences, roughly 14% of them present only once. The sequenced sample was PBMCs, obtained on the day of the yellow fever booster vaccination. These receptors all stem from a man aged 30 to 39 who received the YFV17D yellow fever vaccine.

This clonotype was seen only a few times. The CDR3 nucleotides read TGCGCCAGCAGCTTGGTGGCGGGAGATCGGACCGGGGAGCTGTTTTTT. Protein product: CASSLVAGDRTGELFF. V is TRBV5-1 and J is TRBJ2-2, with 7 bases lining up with TRBD2. Unmatched junction bases numbered 7, after V lost 0 bases and J lost 5 bases. The CDR3 sequence is 16 residues long. Germline V gene sequence: CDR1 SGHRS, CDR2 YFSETQ. The full variable domain, in which reference TRBV5-1 and TRBJ2-2 provide the parts outside the CDR3, is KAGVTQTPRYLIKTRGQQVTLSCSPISGHRSVSWYQQTPGQGLQFLFEYFSETQRNKGNFPGRFSGRQFSNSRSEMNVSTLELGDSALYLCASSLVAGDRTGELFFGEGSRLTVL.

The gene calls are TRBV12-5 and TRBJ2-1, with TRBD2 matching over 16 bases. The CDR3 has 21 amino acids. Losses at the gene ends were 4 bases for V and 8 bases for J; bases not matched to a gene: 20. Per the germline V gene, CDR1 is LGHNT and CDR2 is FRNRAP. The CDR3 is CASGSPSGTSGRAGSTDEQFF. CDR3 nucleotide sequence: TGTGCTAGTGGTTCCCCTAGCGGGACTAGCGGGAGGGCCGGGTCTACGGATGAGCAGTTCTTC.

This clonotype was seen a few times. V gene TRBV18 combines with J gene TRBJ2-1; tentative D call: TRBD2 (6 bases). Germline V gene lookup returns CDR1 KGHSH and CDR2 LQKENI. The CDR3 runs 15 residues. The V end lost 0 bases, the J end lost 7 bases, and 13 bases lay between the germline ends. Here the CDR3 DNA reads TGTGCCAGCTCACCACCAGGCGGGAATAGGAATGAGCAGTTCTTC. Translation: CASSPPGGNRNEQFF.

This clonotype was found a few times. The chain is built from TRBV9 and TRBJ2-1; D tentatively reads TRBD1 or TRBD2 (5 bases each). The V and J ends lost 6 bases and 0 bases respectively, with 10 bases between them. The CDR3 length is 14 residues. The germline CDR1 and CDR2 sequences are SGDLS and YYNGEE. The CDR3 sequence is CASTPGRSYNEQFF. The CDR3 DNA reads as TGTGCCAGCACCCCGGGGCGCTCCTACAATGAGCAGTTCTTC. The full variable domain, with the rest looked up from reference TRBV9 and TRBJ2-1, is DSGVTQTPKHLITATGQRVTLRCSPRSGDLSVYWYQQSLDQGLQFLIQYYNGEERAKGNILERFSAQQFPDLHSELNLSSLELGDSALYFCASTPGRSYNEQFFGPGTRLTVL.

This chain links TRBV2 with TRBJ2-1, with 9 nucleotides matching TRBD2. The CDR3 contains 17 residues. With 0 bases clipped from V and 13 bases from J, the junction kept 16 bases outside the gene matches. Germline V gene data show CDR1 as SNHLY and CDR2 as FYNNEI. The CDR3 nucleotides are TGTGCCAGCAGTGAAGCGCTTGGGCGGGAGGGGGATTTGCGCCAGTTCTTC. It specifies CASSEALGREGDLRQFF.

This clonotype occurred many times. The rearrangement uses TRBV5-1 and TRBJ2-3; D remains ambiguous. This CDR3 is 13 amino acids long. Trimming cost V 1 base and J 5 bases, with 8 bases left between them. Per germline, CDR1 SGHRS and CDR2 YFSETQ. CDR3 nucleotides: TGCGCCAGCAGCTTGTTACCGGGAGATACGCAGTATTTT. This encodes CASSLLPGDTQYF.